These T cell receptor beta chains were read from a single sample in a study of cytomegalovirus exposure and HLA in healthy donors. The protocol was immunoSEQ multiplex PCR, while the TCRdb copy is restricted to in-frame clones and leaves out a portion. The data show about 120,000 clones, 89% seen once. What was sequenced was PBMCs. These receptors all stem from a woman between 18 and 29 years old in good health and CMV-seronegative. Both conserved end residues are part of each CDR3. Each record gives: D gene, V gene, clone size, J gene, CDR3 DNA, CDR3 protein. The D gene is left open where the match is weak. Size is stated for part of the rows, as once, few or many counts, or as a class when the clone is expanded.

D gene: .
V gene: TRBV9
clone size: .
J gene: TRBJ2-1
CDR3 DNA: TGTGCCAGCAGCGTGGAGGGGAGCAATGAGCAGTTCTTC
CDR3 protein: CASSVEGSNEQFF

D gene: .
V gene: TRBV5-4
clone size: .
J gene: TRBJ2-2
CDR3 DNA: TGTGCCAGCAGCTCTCAAGTTCACAACCTCGGGGAGCTGTTTTTT
CDR3 protein: CASSSQVHNLGELFF

D gene: .
V gene: TRBV13
clone size: .
J gene: TRBJ1-1
CDR3 DNA: TGTGCCAGCAGCTTAGGCCGGGACAAGGGTTTCGCTGAAGCTTTCTTT
CDR3 protein: CASSLGRDKGFAEAFF

D gene: .
V gene: TRBV5-6
clone size: .
J gene: TRBJ2-4
CDR3 DNA: TGTGCCAGCAGCTTGAGGCGACAGGATCTAGCCAAAAACATTCAGTACTTC
CDR3 protein: CASSLRRQDLAKNIQYF

D gene: .
V gene: TRBV7-9
clone size: once
J gene: TRBJ2-1
CDR3 DNA: TGTGCCAGCAGCTTAGCGGGGGGTGGGGAGCAGTTCTTC
CDR3 protein: CASSLAGGGEQFF

D gene: .
V gene: TRBV5-6
clone size: .
J gene: TRBJ2-1
CDR3 DNA: TGTGCCAGCAGCTTTAGACAGCCCGAGCAGTTCTTC
CDR3 protein: CASSFRQPEQFF

D gene: TRBD1
V gene: TRBV6-5
clone size: .
J gene: TRBJ1-1
CDR3 DNA: TGTGCCAGCAGTTACTCTCGGACAGGCGGAGCTTTCTTT
CDR3 protein: CASSYSRTGGAFF

D gene: TRBD1
V gene: TRBV19
clone size: few
J gene: TRBJ1-2
CDR3 DNA: TGTGCCAGTAGTACCAAGGACAGGGTTGGCTACACCTTC
CDR3 protein: CASSTKDRVGYTF

D gene: .
V gene: TRBV9
clone size: .
J gene: TRBJ1-1
CDR3 DNA: TGTGCCAGCAGCGCCCTAGGGGTTATAAACACTGAAGCTTTCTTT
CDR3 protein: CASSALGVINTEAFF

D gene: .
V gene: TRBV6-6
clone size: few
J gene: TRBJ2-7
CDR3 DNA: TGTGCCAGCAGTTACCCCCAGGGACTGGGCTACGAGCAGTACTTC
CDR3 protein: CASSYPQGLGYEQYF

D gene: .
V gene: TRBV4-2
clone size: few
J gene: TRBJ1-2
CDR3 DNA: TGTGCCAGCAGCCAAGATAACAGGGCAGATGGCTACACCTTC
CDR3 protein: CASSQDNRADGYTF

D gene: .
V gene: TRBV5-1
clone size: .
J gene: TRBJ1-3
CDR3 DNA: TGCGCCAGCAGCGGGGAGGGAAACACCATATATTTT
CDR3 protein: CASSGEGNTIYF

D gene: TRBD2
V gene: TRBV2
clone size: .
J gene: TRBJ2-5
CDR3 DNA: TGTGCCAGCAGTGGTATTCGGGGGGTGTACCAAGAGACCCAGTACTTC
CDR3 protein: CASSGIRGVYQETQYF

D gene: .
V gene: TRBV29-1
clone size: .
J gene: TRBJ2-5
CDR3 DNA: TGCAGCGTTGTCCATCTCTATCAAGAGACCCAGTACTTC
CDR3 protein: CSVVHLYQETQYF

D gene: .
V gene: TRBV7-8
clone size: .
J gene: TRBJ2-6
CDR3 DNA: TGTGCCAGCATCCAACACAGGTTCGTGGCCGTCTCTGGGGCCAACGTCCTGACTTTC
CDR3 protein: CASIQHRFVAVSGANVLTF

D gene: TRBD1
V gene: TRBV6-6
clone size: once
J gene: TRBJ1-6
CDR3 DNA: TGTGCCAGCAGTTTTGGACAGGGGAATTCACCCCTCCACTTT
CDR3 protein: CASSFGQGNSPLHF

D gene: TRBD1
V gene: TRBV6-1
clone size: .
J gene: TRBJ1-1
CDR3 DNA: TGTGCCAGCAGCCGGGACAGGTATCTCGGGACTGAAGCTTTCTTT
CDR3 protein: CASSRDRYLGTEAFF

D gene: .
V gene: TRBV5-8
clone size: .
J gene: TRBJ1-1
CDR3 DNA: TGTGCCAGCAGCTTGGTTCCCATGAACACTGAAGCTTTCTTT
CDR3 protein: CASSLVPMNTEAFF

D gene: .
V gene: TRBV11-2
clone size: .
J gene: TRBJ1-2
CDR3 DNA: TGTGCCAGCAGCTTAGGGATTTCCCGACACTCAAAGAGGGATGGCTACACCTTC
CDR3 protein: CASSLGISRHSKRDGYTF

D gene: TRBD2
V gene: TRBV11-1
clone size: .
J gene: TRBJ2-1
CDR3 DNA: TGTGCCAGCAGCTTCCACAATAGCGGGGGGGCCTACAATGAGCAGTTCTTC
CDR3 protein: CASSFHNSGGAYNEQFF

D gene: TRBD1
V gene: TRBV5-1
clone size: .
J gene: TRBJ2-3
CDR3 DNA: TGCGCCAGCAGCTTGAACAGGGGGACCACAGATACGCAGTATTTT
CDR3 protein: CASSLNRGTTDTQYF

D gene: .
V gene: TRBV11-2
clone size: .
J gene: TRBJ1-2
CDR3 DNA: TGTGCCAGCAGCTTAGGGGGACTCAACTATGGCTACACCTTC
CDR3 protein: CASSLGGLNYGYTF

D gene: .
V gene: TRBV5-8
clone size: .
J gene: TRBJ1-6
CDR3 DNA: TGTGCCAGCAGCCTTGAAGGGGTCGGGAGCTCCTATAATTCACCCCTCCACTTT
CDR3 protein: CASSLEGVGSSYNSPLHF

D gene: .
V gene: TRBV9
clone size: .
J gene: TRBJ2-1
CDR3 DNA: TGTGCCAGCAGCGTGAACAGGGTGGGGAGCTCCTACAATGAGCAGTTCTTC
CDR3 protein: CASSVNRVGSSYNEQFF

D gene: .
V gene: TRBV5-6
clone size: .
J gene: TRBJ2-5
CDR3 DNA: TGTGCCAGCAGAACTCCAGGGGCCCAAGAGACCCAGTACTTC
CDR3 protein: CASRTPGAQETQYF

D gene: .
V gene: TRBV6-5
clone size: .
J gene: TRBJ1-1
CDR3 DNA: TGTGCCAGCAGTTACTCTAGCAGGGTGGCCACTGAAGCTTTCTTT
CDR3 protein: CASSYSSRVATEAFF

D gene: .
V gene: TRBV14
clone size: .
J gene: TRBJ1-1
CDR3 DNA: TGTGCCAGCAGTCCAGGGTGGGCTGAAGCTTTCTTT
CDR3 protein: CASSPGWAEAFF

D gene: TRBD1
V gene: TRBV19
clone size: .
J gene: TRBJ1-2
CDR3 DNA: TGTGCCAGTAGTCCACGAGCCGGGACAGGGGATGGCTACACCTTC
CDR3 protein: CASSPRAGTGDGYTF

D gene: .
V gene: TRBV6-1
clone size: .
J gene: TRBJ1-1
CDR3 DNA: TGTGCCAGCAGTAGAGTTTACAGGGCGAACACTGAAGCTTTCTTT
CDR3 protein: CASSRVYRANTEAFF

D gene: TRBD1
V gene: TRBV10-1
clone size: .
J gene: TRBJ1-6
CDR3 DNA: TGCGCCAGTGCGACCGGGACAGGGAGTTCACCCCTCCACTTT
CDR3 protein: CASATGTGSSPLHF

D gene: TRBD2
V gene: TRBV18
clone size: .
J gene: TRBJ2-1
CDR3 DNA: TGTGCCAGCTCACGGACTAGCGAATTATTTAATGAGCAGTTCTTC
CDR3 protein: CASSRTSELFNEQFF

D gene: .
V gene: TRBV13
clone size: .
J gene: TRBJ1-6
CDR3 DNA: TGTGCCAGCAGCCCCGCGGTAGGTTCACCCCTCCACTTT
CDR3 protein: CASSPAVGSPLHF

D gene: .
V gene: TRBV9
clone size: .
J gene: TRBJ1-4
CDR3 DNA: TGTGCCAGCAGCGCCATGGCGGCGGCAACTAATGAAAAACTGTTTTTT
CDR3 protein: CASSAMAAATNEKLFF

D gene: TRBD1
V gene: TRBV5-1
clone size: once
J gene: TRBJ2-1
CDR3 DNA: TGCGCCAGCAGCTTGGACTGGACAGGGGACAATGAGCAGTTCTTC
CDR3 protein: CASSLDWTGDNEQFF

D gene: .
V gene: TRBV9
clone size: .
J gene: TRBJ2-7
CDR3 DNA: TGTGCCAGCCGTTCATCCCGGGACTCCTACGAGCAGTACTTC
CDR3 protein: CASRSSRDSYEQYF

D gene: .
V gene: TRBV6-5
clone size: .
J gene: TRBJ1-1
CDR3 DNA: TGTGCCAGCAGTTACTCGTACAGAGAAGACACTGAAGCTTTCTTT
CDR3 protein: CASSYSYREDTEAFF

D gene: .
V gene: TRBV2
clone size: .
J gene: TRBJ2-5
CDR3 DNA: TGTGCCAGCAAACCCAGGGTCATTGAGACCCAGTACTTC
CDR3 protein: CASKPRVIETQYF

D gene: .
V gene: TRBV5-1
clone size: .
J gene: TRBJ1-2
CDR3 DNA: TGCGCCACTGGAAGGGAACGGGGCTATGGCTACACCTTC
CDR3 protein: CATGRERGYGYTF

D gene: .
V gene: TRBV5-1
clone size: .
J gene: TRBJ1-5
CDR3 DNA: TGCGCCAGCAGCTTGGGTACAGGAAAAAGCAATCAGCCCCAGCATTTT
CDR3 protein: CASSLGTGKSNQPQHF

D gene: TRBD1
V gene: TRBV19
clone size: .
J gene: TRBJ1-6
CDR3 DNA: TGTGCCAGTAGTCTACAGGGGGCGGATTCACCCCTCCACTTT
CDR3 protein: CASSLQGADSPLHF

D gene: .
V gene: TRBV5-4
clone size: .
J gene: TRBJ1-1
CDR3 DNA: TGTGCCAGCAGCCCTACGGAGGGTGGAGCTTTCTTT
CDR3 protein: CASSPTEGGAFF

D gene: TRBD2
V gene: TRBV5-1
clone size: .
J gene: TRBJ2-3
CDR3 DNA: TGCGCCAGCAGATACGATTGGAGCGGGGGGAGCACAGATACGCAGTATTTT
CDR3 protein: CASRYDWSGGSTDTQYF

D gene: TRBD1
V gene: TRBV5-4
clone size: .
J gene: TRBJ2-7
CDR3 DNA: TGTGCCAGCAGCCTCGGACAGGGGGCTTTTTACGAGCAGTACTTC
CDR3 protein: CASSLGQGAFYEQYF

D gene: TRBD1
V gene: TRBV6-1
clone size: .
J gene: TRBJ2-7
CDR3 DNA: TGTGCCAGCAGAGCAGGGGGCGAGCAGTACTTC
CDR3 protein: CASRAGGEQYF

D gene: .
V gene: TRBV6-1
clone size: many
J gene: TRBJ1-5
CDR3 DNA: TGTGCCAGCAGTGGGCAGGGAGGGAGTCAGCCCCAGCATTTT
CDR3 protein: CASSGQGGSQPQHF

D gene: TRBD1
V gene: TRBV19
clone size: .
J gene: TRBJ1-5
CDR3 DNA: TGTGCCAGTAGTTTCAGGACAGGGGGGATTCAGCCCCAGCATTTT
CDR3 protein: CASSFRTGGIQPQHF